In this sample, the clone carrying this TCR beta chain turned up a few times. Its antigen is still unknown. Investigators prepared the TCR beta libraries by applying iRepertoire HTBI primers and Arm-PCR of CDR3 regions. TCRdb itself ran the multiplex PCR reads through MiXCR, one entry per CDR3 protein. This sample has roughly 360,000 distinct CDR3 sequences; roughly 12% occur once, and the top ten carry approximately 19%. The sample is drawn from a study of regulatory T cells in long-lasting Graves disease. CDR1 is MNHEY and CDR2 is SVGAGI in the germline V gene. The CDR3 has 14 amino acids. Trimming removed 4 bases from V and 1 base from J, with 8 bases in between. The time point is: newly diagnosed GD, antithyroid drugs for less than 3 months. The TCR library was made from RNA that had been extracted from PBMCs in TRIzol. Whole-study results and caveats: Under persistent disease, TRBV28, TRBJ1-2 and TRBJ2-5 were used preferentially.

This sample also belongs to another study, concerning T cells in Graves' hyperthyroidism and ophthalmopathy. That investigation notes: Ophthalmopathy was predicted by the model a median of approximately 6 months ahead of onset.

The receptor comes from a woman between 18 and 29 years old with Graves disease. Here the sequenced sample was peripheral blood mononuclear cells (PBMCs), taken at new diagnosis, from a patient treated with antithyroid drugs. The V gene is TRBV6-5, the J gene TRBJ2-1; unclear D gene. This CDR3 is CASSWRRSYNEQFF. The CDR3 nucleotides are TGTGCCAGCAGTTGGCGACGATCCTACAATGAGCAGTTCTTC.